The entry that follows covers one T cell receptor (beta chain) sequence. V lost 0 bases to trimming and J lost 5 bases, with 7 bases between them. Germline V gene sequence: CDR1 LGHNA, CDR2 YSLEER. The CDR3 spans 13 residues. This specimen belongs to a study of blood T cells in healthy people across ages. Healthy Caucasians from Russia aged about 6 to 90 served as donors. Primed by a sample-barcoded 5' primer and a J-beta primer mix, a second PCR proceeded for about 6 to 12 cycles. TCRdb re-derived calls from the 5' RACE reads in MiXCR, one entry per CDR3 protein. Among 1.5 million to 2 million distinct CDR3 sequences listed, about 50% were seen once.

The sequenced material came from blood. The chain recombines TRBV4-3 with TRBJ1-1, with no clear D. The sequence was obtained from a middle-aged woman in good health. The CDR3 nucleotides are TGCGCCAGCAGCCAAGAGAGCAGGACTGAAGCTTTCTTT. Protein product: CASSQESRTEAFF.